The entry below gives a single T cell receptor beta chain sequence along with its context. The antigen remains undetermined. Some clones are missing from TCRdb's copy, which holds only in-frame ones; the method was immunoSEQ multiplex PCR. The sample carries about 35,000 clones, 75% to 90% recorded once. The CDR3 is 15 residues long. Trimming took 7 bases from V and 6 from J; bases not matched to a gene: 12. The germline V gene has CDR1 SGHNT and CDR2 YYREEE (reference sequence). This sample was taken from a study of a mutant IDH1 vaccine in newly diagnosed glioma. Study at large: Eight vaccine injections were given to patients in weeks 1, 3, 5, 7, 11, 15, 19 and 23. Treated patients had a mean age of about 37 years and a sex split that was approximately 62% male and about 40% female.

The time point is: week 11, during vaccination. Each dose delivered 300 ug of mutant IDH1 20-mer peptide subcutaneously with imiquimod. Diagnosis in the donors showed new WHO grade 3 or 4 astrocytomas that were IDH1-mutant and ATRX-lost. The V call is TRBV5-4, the J call TRBJ2-2; 7 bases match TRBD2. The sequencing here drew on peripheral blood mononuclear cells (PBMCs), taken from a glioma patient whose treatment included an IDH1 peptide vaccine. The receptor was isolated from a woman aged 25 to 39 with glioma. Some clones in this sample may be carry-over from other donors' samples. CDR3 in DNA: TGTGCCAGCGATATGTGGGGGAGGGTCTCCGGGGAGCTGTTTTTT. It specifies CASDMWGRVSGELFF.